Reported below is one T cell receptor (beta chain). Original methodology: Nucleated cell number was recorded as an estimate derived from reference gene primer amplification. The data were produced by immunoSEQ multiplex PCR, yet TCRdb's version contains in-frame clones alone and is incomplete. V and J calls and clone size are as listed in that table; D and trimming were resolved from the DNA. The data contain roughly 100,000 clones, more than 70% of them singletons. The sample belongs to a study of blood T cell repertoires in COVID-19. Whole-study context: The United States, Italy and Spain were the sources of the acute and convalescent COVID-19 samples. PBMCs, B-cell-depleted T cells, or T cells provided the cDNA or gDNA that made up the material.

The CDR3 consists of 13 residues. CDR1 is KGHDR, CDR2 SFDVKD, per germline. Trimming cost V 9 bases and J 1 base; bases outside gene matches: 3. The clonotype comes from a woman in her fifties or sixties with acute or convalescent COVID-19. The sample comprised peripheral blood. This rearrangement joins TRBV24-1 to TRBJ1-1, with 8 positions matching TRBD1. The CDR3 DNA reads TGTGCCACCCCCGGGACAGGGAACACTGAAGCTTTCTTT. Its protein is CATPGTGNTEAFF.